The rows below give T cell receptor beta chains drawn from one sample of a study of technical replicates of blood from a handful of donors. Only in-frame clones appear in the TCRdb table, and some are missing; sequencing was by immunoSEQ multiplex PCR. Here the sample spans around 95,000 clones, 85% to 95% being singletons. Sequencing used T cells isolated from PBMCs. Source of these receptors: a human donor in good health. Both conserved end residues are part of each CDR3. Fields, in order: V gene, J gene, D gene, clone size, CDR3 length, CDR3 DNA, CDR3 protein. The D gene is left open where the match is weak. Expanded clones are given a class, and other clones once, few, many or no size at all.

TRBV25-1	TRBJ1-2	TRBD1	-	17	TGTGCCAGCAGCGCCCCGGGACAGGGCAATTCTAACTATGGCTACACCTTC	CASSAPGQGNSNYGYTF
TRBV7-2	TRBJ1-2	TRBD1	once	14	TGTGCCAGCAGCACCCACAGGGGGGGCTATGGCTACACCTTC	CASSTHRGGYGYTF
TRBV4-1	TRBJ2-7	-	-	14	TGCGCCAGCAGCCAAGGTCGAGGAAACTACGAGCAGTACTTC	CASSQGRGNYEQYF
TRBV5-1	TRBJ1-1	-	-	14	TGCGCCAGCAGCTTGCCGGGTTCGAACGCTGAAGCTTTCTTT	CASSLPGSNAEAFF
TRBV6-5	TRBJ1-1	-	-	14	TGTGCCAGCAGTTACGGGGGGATGAACACTGAAGCTTTCTTT	CASSYGGMNTEAFF
TRBV18	TRBJ2-7	TRBD2	once	18	TGTGCCAGCTCACCAGTTTCCGCTAGCGGGAGCATCCCCTACGAGCAGTACTTC	CASSPVSASGSIPYEQYF
TRBV7-9	TRBJ1-1	-	-	14	TGTGCCAGTAACTTTGGTGTGGACACCGATGAAGCTTTCTTT	CASNFGVDTDEAFF
TRBV5-6	TRBJ2-7	-	-	15	TGTGCCAGCAGCTTTCCGGCAGGGTTATCCTACGAGCAGTACTTC	CASSFPAGLSYEQYF
TRBV18	TRBJ1-1	-	-	14	TGTGCCAGCTCACCACGAGAGGTTGACACTGAAGCTTTCTTT	CASSPREVDTEAFF
TRBV7-6	TRBJ2-5	TRBD2	-	15	TGTGCCAGCAGCGCAACTAGCGGGGAGGGAGAGACCCAGTACTTC	CASSATSGEGETQYF
TRBV30	TRBJ1-5	-	-	13	TGTGCCTGGAGTGTGACAAGCAATCAGCCCCAGCATTTT	CAWSVTSNQPQHF
TRBV2	TRBJ2-2	TRBD2	-	14	TGTGCCACTATTAAGCGGGAGGGCCCCGGGGAGCTGTTTTTT	CATIKREGPGELFF
TRBV27	TRBJ2-1	TRBD2	-	16	TGTGCCAGCAGTTTAGGCTGGACTAGGCCCTACAATGAGCAGTTCTTC	CASSLGWTRPYNEQFF
TRBV7-9	TRBJ2-7	-	once	11	TGTGCCAGCAGCGTCGGGGACGAGCAGTACTTC	CASSVGDEQYF
TRBV6-5	TRBJ1-5	TRBD1	-	15	TGTGCCAGCAGTTACTCGGGACAGGCTGATCAGCCCCAGCATTTT	CASSYSGQADQPQHF
TRBV7-9	TRBJ1-1	-	-	11	TGTGCCAGCAGGTCAGACACTGAAGCTTTCTTT	CASRSDTEAFF
TRBV9	TRBJ1-1	-	once	16	TGTGCCAGCAGCGTCTCATGGAACAGGGTGAACACTGAAGCTTTCTTT	CASSVSWNRVNTEAFF
TRBV9	TRBJ2-3	TRBD1	once	14	TGTGCCAGCAGCCTGGGACAGACCACAAATACGCAGTATTTT	CASSLGQTTNTQYF
TRBV6-1	TRBJ2-7	TRBD1	few	14	TGTGCCAGCAGTGAAAGGGACAGAGGGCGCGAGCAGTACTTC	CASSERDRGREQYF
TRBV6-1	TRBJ2-4	TRBD2	once	15	TGTGCCAGCAGTGACCAAGCGGGGGGCGGGGGCATTCAGTACTTC	CASSDQAGGGGIQYF
TRBV5-1	TRBJ2-7	-	-	14	TGCGCCAGCAGCTTGGGTCTGGACAACTACGAGCAGTACTTC	CASSLGLDNYEQYF
TRBV13	TRBJ2-1	TRBD1	-	14	TGTGCCAGCAGCGGGGGACAGGGGGAGGATGAGCAGTTCTTC	CASSGGQGEDEQFF
TRBV27	TRBJ2-7	TRBD1	-	18	TGTGCCAGCAGTTCGACAGGGGACACACTCCTCCTCTCCTACGAGCAGTACTTC	CASSSTGDTLLLSYEQYF
TRBV7-2	TRBJ2-1	-	-	11	TGTGCCAGCAGCTTACTAGGTGAGCAGTTCTTC	CASSLLGEQFF
TRBV11-2	TRBJ2-7	TRBD1	-	16	TGTGCCAGCAGCTTAGAGGGGACAGGGACAACTTACGAGCAGTACTTC	CASSLEGTGTTYEQYF
TRBV9	TRBJ1-6	-	-	18	TGTGCCAGCAGCGTAGTATTTAACGGGGATCGGAATAATTCACCCCTCCACTTT	CASSVVFNGDRNNSPLHF
TRBV29-1	TRBJ2-7	-	-	12	TGCAGCGTTGGGCAGGACTCCTACGAGCAGTACTTC	CSVGQDSYEQYF
TRBV27	TRBJ1-4	TRBD1	once	16	TGTGCCAGCAGGAGGGGGCAGGTGGGAGTTCGGGAAAAACTGTTTTTT	CASRRGQVGVREKLFF
TRBV4-1	TRBJ2-7	TRBD2	-	18	TGCGCCAGCAGCCAAGAAACTAGCGGGGGGGACTTAGCCTACGAGCAGTACTTC	CASSQETSGGDLAYEQYF
TRBV6-4	TRBJ1-2	TRBD1	-	14	TGTGCCAGCAGAGAGCCCCGGGACAGGGATGGCTACACCTTC	CASREPRDRDGYTF
TRBV5-1	TRBJ1-2	TRBD1	-	13	TGCGCCAGCAGAACCACGGGACAGACAAGCTACACCTTC	CASRTTGQTSYTF
TRBV4-1	TRBJ2-7	-	once	14	TGCGCCAGCAGGTACGGTGAGGATAACTACGAGCAGTACTTC	CASRYGEDNYEQYF
TRBV7-2	TRBJ1-1	-	-	15	TGTGCCAGCAGCTATCACGACCGGGACATTGCCCAAGCTTTCTTT	CASSYHDRDIAQAFF
TRBV7-9	TRBJ2-2	-	-	16	TGTGCCAGCAGCTTGTCGGGAGCGACGAACACCGGGGAGCTGTTTTTT	CASSLSGATNTGELFF
TRBV28	TRBJ2-1	TRBD2	-	16	TGTGCCAGCAGTTTGGGCCTAGCGGGAGATATCAATGAGCAGTTCTTC	CASSLGLAGDINEQFF
TRBV7-8	TRBJ2-2	-	-	13	TGTGCCAGCAGGGCGGCTCCGACCGGGGAGCTGTTTTTT	CASRAAPTGELFF
TRBV9	TRBJ2-3	-	-	14	TGTGCCAGCAGCACTCACAGGGACACAGATACGCAGTATTTT	CASSTHRDTDTQYF
TRBV7-9	TRBJ1-1	TRBD1	-	15	TGTGCCAGCAGCTTAGCGTGGGACAGAAACACTGAAGCTTTCTTT	CASSLAWDRNTEAFF
TRBV27	TRBJ1-2	-	-	12	TGTGCCAGCAGTTTAGCAGGGTATGGCTACACCTTC	CASSLAGYGYTF
TRBV4-1	TRBJ1-2	TRBD1	once	15	TGCGCCAGCAGCCAAGATTTACGACAGGGGTCTGGCTACACCTTC	CASSQDLRQGSGYTF
TRBV28	TRBJ2-3	-	-	16	TGTGCCAGCAGTGACCCGGGGAGGTCTAGCACAGATACGCAGTATTTT	CASSDPGRSSTDTQYF
TRBV25-1	TRBJ1-4	-	-	16	TGTGCCAGCAGTGCATATACCTCGGGAGGCGGTGAAAAACTGTTTTTT	CASSAYTSGGGEKLFF
TRBV5-4	TRBJ2-2	-	-	12	TGTGCCAGCAGAGATTCACGAGAGGAGCTGTTTTTT	CASRDSREELFF
TRBV18	TRBJ2-5	TRBD1	-	17	TGTGCCAGCTCACCACCGACGACAGGGTGGACGTGGGAGACCCAGTACTTC	CASSPPTTGWTWETQYF
TRBV5-1	TRBJ2-3	-	once	15	TGCGCCAGCAGCTCCCAGCGGGTCAGCTCAGATACGCAGTATTTT	CASSSQRVSSDTQYF
TRBV5-6	TRBJ2-7	TRBD2	-	16	TGTGCCAGCAGCTCCATCCGACTAGCGGGACCCGACGAGCAGTACTTC	CASSSIRLAGPDEQYF
TRBV4-2	TRBJ2-7	TRBD1	-	17	TGTGCCAGCAGCCAGGAGGACAGGGTTAAGCTCTCCTACGAGCAGTACTTC	CASSQEDRVKLSYEQYF
TRBV5-4	TRBJ2-2	-	-	14	TGTGCCAGCAGCTTAATCGGTCACACCGGGGAGCTGTTTTTT	CASSLIGHTGELFF
TRBV6-5	TRBJ2-3	-	-	15	TGTGCCAGCAGTTACGGGACTCCCTTAATAGATACGCAGTATTTT	CASSYGTPLIDTQYF
TRBV4-1	TRBJ1-1	-	-	14	TGCGCCAGCAGCCAGGCAGGCTTCGACACTGAAGCTTTCTTT	CASSQAGFDTEAFF
TRBV5-5	TRBJ2-1	TRBD1	-	16	TGTGCCAGCAGCTTGGAAGGGACAGCCCTATACAATGAGCAGTTCTTC	CASSLEGTALYNEQFF
TRBV6-6	TRBJ2-7	-	-	14	TGTGCCAGCAGTTCGACGGGAGTTAACTACGAGCAGTACTTC	CASSSTGVNYEQYF
TRBV9	TRBJ2-5	TRBD2	once	20	TGTGCCAGCAGCGTAGGTGCACTAGCGGGAGGGCCTTTACGAAAAGAGACCCAGTACTTC	CASSVGALAGGPLRKETQYF